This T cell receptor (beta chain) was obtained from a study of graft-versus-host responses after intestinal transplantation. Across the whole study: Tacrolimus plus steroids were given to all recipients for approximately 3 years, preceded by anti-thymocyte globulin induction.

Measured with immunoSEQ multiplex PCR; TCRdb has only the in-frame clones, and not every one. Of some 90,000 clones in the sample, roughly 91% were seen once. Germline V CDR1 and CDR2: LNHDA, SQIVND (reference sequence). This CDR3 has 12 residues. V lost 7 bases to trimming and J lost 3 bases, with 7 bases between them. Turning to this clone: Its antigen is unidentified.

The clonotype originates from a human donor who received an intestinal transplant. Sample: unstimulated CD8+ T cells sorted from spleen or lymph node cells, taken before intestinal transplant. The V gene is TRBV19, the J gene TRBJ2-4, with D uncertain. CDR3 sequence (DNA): TGTGCCAGTACGGGTGGCAAAAACATTCAGTACTTC. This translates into CASTGGKNIQYF.